This T cell receptor beta chain was captured by sequencing in a study of cytomegalovirus exposure and HLA in healthy donors. The study's findings and limits: Clonal expansion was found to be greater in HLA-associated TCR beta chains than in equally common others in a later analysis. What a later analysis reportedly showed was that an Asian-associated ancestry cluster had fewer N-insertions than the 666-donor mean.

As concerns this clone: Antigen specificity is unknown. The junction does not match germline at one end; this may be a read error.

Amplification used 60 Vbeta primers and 13 Jbeta primers. As handled by the study authors: Approximately 12 million of 65 million to 95 million unique TCR beta chains were shared, per a later count. Assay: immunoSEQ multiplex PCR; the TCRdb copy retains only in-frame clones and omits some. Clonal size and the V and J genes are those of that table, whereas D and trimming came from the DNA. This sample's table has 150,000 to 200,000 clones. The CDR3 has 16 residues. CDR1 SGHDT and CDR2 YYEEEE come from the germline V gene. The sequenced material came from PBMCs. This TCR came from a man between 25 and 39 years old in good health and CMV-seronegative. The J gene is TRBJ2-1, the V gene TRBV5-6; a possible D gene is TRBD2 (5 bases). The CDR3 is CASRGEAGFSNNEQFF. The CDR3 coding sequence is TGTGCCAGCAGGGGTGAGGCGGGCTTCTCCAACAATGAGCAGTTCTTC.